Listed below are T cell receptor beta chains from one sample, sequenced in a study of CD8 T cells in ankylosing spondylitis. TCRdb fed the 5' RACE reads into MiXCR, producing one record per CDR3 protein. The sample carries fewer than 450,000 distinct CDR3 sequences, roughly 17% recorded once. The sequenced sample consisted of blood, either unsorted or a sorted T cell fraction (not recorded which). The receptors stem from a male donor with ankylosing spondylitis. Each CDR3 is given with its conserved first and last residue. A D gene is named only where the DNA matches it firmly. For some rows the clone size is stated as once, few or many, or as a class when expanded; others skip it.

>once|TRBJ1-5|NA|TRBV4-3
TGCGCCAGCAGCCAAGATTGGTCCGGACCGATTAATCAGCCCCAGCATTTT
CASSQDWSGPINQPQHF
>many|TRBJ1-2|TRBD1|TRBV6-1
TGTGCCAGCACCCCAGGGGGAACGGACCGAGGCTACACCTTC
CASTPGGTDRGYTF
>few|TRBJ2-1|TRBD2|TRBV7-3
TGTGCCAGCAGCTCCCACCACCCGGGACTAGCGGGGGGTAACAATGAGCAGTTCTTC
CASSSHHPGLAGGNNEQFF
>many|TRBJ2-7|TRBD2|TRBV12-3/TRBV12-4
TGTGCCAGCAGTTTTAGCGGGAGGGCCACCCACGAGCAGTACTTC
CASSFSGRATHEQYF
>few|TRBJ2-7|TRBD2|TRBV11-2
TGTGCCAGCAGCTTAATTCTAGCGGGAACCTACGAGCAGTACTTC
CASSLILAGTYEQYF
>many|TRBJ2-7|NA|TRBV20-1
TGCAGTGCTAGAGATCCCCGACACTACGAGCAGTACTTC
CSARDPRHYEQYF
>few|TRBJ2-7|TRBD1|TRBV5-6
TGTGCCAGCTCCCCCACCAAAAGAGACAGGGGGCTCTACGAGCAGTACTTC
CASSPTKRDRGLYEQYF
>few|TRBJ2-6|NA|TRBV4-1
TGCGCCAGCAGCCAACAACAGGATAACTCTGGGGCCAACGTCCTGACTTTC
CASSQQQDNSGANVLTF
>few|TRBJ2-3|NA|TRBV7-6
TGTGCCAGCAGCTCCGCCCCGGGAGCAAGAGATACGCAGTATTTT
CASSSAPGARDTQYF
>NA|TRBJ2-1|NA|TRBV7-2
TGTGCCAGCAGCCCTCGGGTCTTCGGCAATGAGCAGTTCTTC
CASSPRVFGNEQFF
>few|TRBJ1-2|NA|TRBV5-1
TGCGCCAGCAGCTTGACCACAGACTATGGCTACACCTTC
CASSLTTDYGYTF
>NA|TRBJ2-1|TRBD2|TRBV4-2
TGTGCCAGCAGCCAACCGGTTGGGCTAGCGGACTATAACGAGCAGTTCTTC
CASSQPVGLADYNEQFF
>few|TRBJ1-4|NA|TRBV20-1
TGCAGTCCCCGGGGACAAGGAACCGAAAAACTGTTTTTT
CSPRGQGTEKLFF
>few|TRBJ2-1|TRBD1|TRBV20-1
TGCAGTGCTCATGAGGCACAGGGGCTCGGTGAGCAGTTCTTC
CSAHEAQGLGEQFF
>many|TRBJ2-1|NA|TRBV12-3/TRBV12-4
TGTGCCAGCAGTGGGACGGGTGAGCAGTTCTTC
CASSGTGEQFF
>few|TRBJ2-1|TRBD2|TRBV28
TGTGCCAGCAGCCTCAAACTAGCGGCATCTTACAATGAGCAGTTCTTC
CASSLKLAASYNEQFF
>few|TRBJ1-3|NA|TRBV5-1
TGCGCCAGCAGCTTGGGCAGCGCTTTTGGAAACACCATATATTTT
CASSLGSAFGNTIYF
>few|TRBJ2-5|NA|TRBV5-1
TGCGCCAGCATGAGAAACAGCCCGTACCAAGAGACCCAGTACTTC
CASMRNSPYQETQYF
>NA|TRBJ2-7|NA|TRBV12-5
TGTGCTAGTGGTTCCCCATGCCGCTACGAGCAGTACTTC
CASGSPCRYEQYF
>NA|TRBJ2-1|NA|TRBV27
TGTGCCAGCACCTCTCGGGGGCGGGAGAGGATCGACAATGAGCAGTTCTTC
CASTSRGRERIDNEQFF
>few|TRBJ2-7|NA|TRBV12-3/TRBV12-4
TGTGCCAGCAGCTTGGGGTACACCTACGAGCAGTACTTC
CASSLGYTYEQYF
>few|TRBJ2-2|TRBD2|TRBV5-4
TGTGCCAGCAGCAGGACTAGGGGACCGAACACCGGGGAGCTGTTTTTT
CASSRTRGPNTGELFF
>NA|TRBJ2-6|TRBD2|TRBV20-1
TGCAGTGCTGGACTAGCGGGAGCAGCTGGGGCCAACGTCCTGACTTTC
CSAGLAGAAGANVLTF
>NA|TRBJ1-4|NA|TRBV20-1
TGCAGTGCTAGAGATTGGGGTGAAAAACTGTTTTTT
CSARDWGEKLFF
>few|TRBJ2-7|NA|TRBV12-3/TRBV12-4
TGTGCCAGCAGTAAGGGCTACGAGCAGTACTTC
CASSKGYEQYF
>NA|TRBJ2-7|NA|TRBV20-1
TGCAGTGCTAGGGGGCAGCGCGAGCAGTACTTC
CSARGQREQYF
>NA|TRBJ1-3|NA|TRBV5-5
TGTCCCAGCAGCGCGCTTTATCCGACGGGAAACACCATATATTTT
CPSSALYPTGNTIYF
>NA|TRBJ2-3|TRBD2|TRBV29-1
TGCAGCGTTGAAGTTCCGCGGGGGGGCAAGGATACGCAGTATTTT
CSVEVPRGGKDTQYF
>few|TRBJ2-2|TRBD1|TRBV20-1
TGCAGTGCCCTCAGACAGGGGAACACCGGGGAGCTGTTTTTT
CSALRQGNTGELFF
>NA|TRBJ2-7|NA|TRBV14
TGTGCCAGCAGCCGCAGTCGCAGCTACGAGCAGTACTTC
CASSRSRSYEQYF
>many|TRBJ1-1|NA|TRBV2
TGTGCCAGCAGTGAACATAGAGACACTGAAGCTTTCTTT
CASSEHRDTEAFF
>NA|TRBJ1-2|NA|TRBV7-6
TGTGCCAGCAGCAAGAGTGGGGGGGTCGATGGCTACACCTTC
CASSKSGGVDGYTF